These 30 T cell receptor beta chains were sequenced from one sample in a study of identical twins. TCRdb reprocessed the 5' RACE reads via MiXCR and lists one record per CDR3 protein. The repertoire consists of approximately 620,000 distinct CDR3 sequences, with 8.5% to 9.5% occurring once and the leading ten covering approximately 0.96%. The data were also submitted as part of a second study, on yellow fever vaccine responses in identical twins.

Sequencing was performed on PBMCs. These receptors were taken from a woman aged 18-29 years in good health.

V usage is TRBV29-1 and J usage is TRBJ2-3; TRBD1 aligns across 7 bases. CDR1 is SQVTM and CDR2 is ANQGSEA in the germline V gene. The CDR3 extends over 17 amino acids. The junction had 9 bases not matched to a gene; V was cut back by 0 bases and J by 0 bases. CDR3 sequence (DNA): TGCAGCGTTGAAGATGACCCGGACAGGTGGAGCACAGATACGCAGTATTTT. This translates into CSVEDDPDRWSTDTQYF.

The V call is TRBV29-1, the J call TRBJ2-2; 9 bases are a match to TRBD1. The germline V gene has CDR1 SQVTM and CDR2 ANQGSEA. The CDR3 is 13 amino acids. After removal of 8 bases from V and 4 bases from J, the junction contained 5 bases not matched to a gene. CDR3 amino acids: CSSGTGSTGELFF. The CDR3 region has the DNA TGCAGCTCCGGGACAGGGAGCACCGGGGAGCTGTTTTTT.

This clonotype was found a few times. The chain links TRBV4-2 to TRBJ1-4, with 9 positions matching TRBD1. V shed 3 bases, J shed 4 bases, and the junction held 6 bases outside the gene matches. The germline V gene has CDR1 LGHNA and CDR2 YNFKEQ. The CDR3 length is 16 residues. The CDR3 protein is CASSQGGQGLNEKLFF. CDR3 coding DNA: TGTGCCAGCAGCCAGGGCGGACAGGGGCTTAATGAAAAACTGTTTTTT.

This clonotype was observed many times. The chain links TRBV12-3 or TRBV12-4 to TRBJ2-3, with D perhaps matching TRBD1 (6 bases). Trimming pared 2 bases from V and 1 base from J, leaving 10 bases between. The CDR3 length is 15 residues. The CDR3 here is CASSLWGLGTDTQYF. The CDR3 DNA sequence: TGTGCCAGCAGTTTATGGGGGCTGGGCACAGATACGCAGTATTTT.

The chain employs TRBV29-1 and TRBJ1-1; D unresolved. The CDR3 spans 11 residues. V gave up 8 bases and J gave up 2 bases, with 9 bases separating them. Germline V CDR1 and CDR2: SQVTM, ANQGSEA. The CDR3: CSLTYNTEAFF. CDR3 bases: TGCAGCCTGACGTATAACACTGAAGCTTTCTTT.

This clonotype was recorded at least ten times. The chain is built from TRBV6-5 and TRBJ2-7, with 7 bases fitting TRBD1. Per germline, CDR1 MNHEY and CDR2 SVGAGI. The CDR3 runs 14 residues. The V and J ends lost 2 bases and 3 bases, in that order; junction bases with no gene match: 4. CDR3 DNA: TGTGCCAGCAGTTACACCCGGGACAGCTACGAGCAGTACTTC. Residues: CASSYTRDSYEQYF.

There are many counts of this clonotype. The chain employs TRBV7-2 and TRBJ2-7; D remains unclear. CDR1 and CDR2 (germline): SGHTA, FQGNSA. The V and J ends lost 3 bases and 2 bases respectively, with 11 bases between them. CDR3 size: 14 residues. The CDR3 reads CASSLARTAYEQYF. The CDR3 region has the DNA TGTGCCAGCAGCTTGGCCCGAACCGCCTACGAGCAGTACTTC.

This clonotype was observed a few times. The chain combines TRBV19 with TRBJ2-1; 12 bases agree with TRBD2. The germline gives CDR1 LNHDA, CDR2 SQIVND (reference sequence). Unmatched junction bases numbered 10, after V lost 4 bases and J lost 6 bases. The CDR3 is 17 amino acids. This CDR3 is CASSTGTSGRRINEQFF. As DNA, the CDR3 is TGTGCCAGTAGTACCGGGACTAGCGGGCGAAGGATCAATGAGCAGTTCTTC.

This chain uses TRBV10-3 with TRBJ2-7; 7 nucleotides align to TRBD1. J was trimmed by 1 base and V by 4 bases; bases with no gene match: 13. This CDR3 contains 17 residues. Germline V lookup: CDR1 ENHRY, CDR2 SYGVKD. This chain's CDR3 is CAISAQTGTANSYEQYF. As DNA, the CDR3 is TGTGCCATCAGTGCGCAGACCGGGACAGCCAATTCCTACGAGCAGTACTTC.

This clonotype was recorded many times. The chain recombines TRBV12-3 or TRBV12-4 with TRBJ1-1; D remains ambiguous. V shed 3 bases and J shed 5 bases, with 10 bases lying between them. This CDR3 spans 13 amino acids. CDR3 DNA: TGTGCCAGCAGTTTTCCCGGGCGGACTGAAGCTTTCTTT. Translating it yields CASSFPGRTEAFF.

The rearrangement uses TRBV10-3 and TRBJ2-7; D perhaps matches TRBD1 (5 bases). V dropped 7 bases and J dropped 0 bases, with 19 bases sitting between them. Germline V gives CDR1 ENHRY, CDR2 SYGVKD. CDR3 length equals 16 residues. Written as DNA, the CDR3 is TGTGCCATCACCCTGTCGCTGGCAGACAGCTCCTACGAGCAGTACTTC. Encoded protein: CAITLSLADSSYEQYF.

The rearrangement joins TRBV29-1 to TRBJ2-5; no reliable D call. The CDR3 runs 12 residues. CDR1 is SQVTM and CDR2 is ANQGSEA in the germline V gene. Trimming removed 6 bases at V and 2 bases at J, with 10 bases between. CDR3 sequence (DNA): TGCAGCGTCACAGATACTCAAGAGACCCAGTACTTC. This codes for CSVTDTQETQYF.

This clonotype occurred many times. The chain carries TRBV10-3 and TRBJ2-3; D might be TRBD1 or TRBD2, each matching 6 bases. In germline, CDR1 is ENHRY, CDR2 SYGVKD. This CDR3 comprises 14 residues. The germline V and J ends were trimmed by 6 bases and 4 bases, with 14 bases remaining between them. The CDR3 here is CAIRLAPGADTQYF. DNA for the CDR3: TGTGCCATCAGACTAGCTCCAGGGGCAGATACGCAGTATTTT.

V gene TRBV20-1 combines with J gene TRBJ2-7, with a possible D match to TRBD1 (6 bases). The CDR3 is made up of 14 amino acids. V was shortened by 2 bases and J by 1 base, with 12 bases between the two germline ends. Germline-derived CDR1 and CDR2 are DFQATT and SNEGSKA (reference sequence). The CDR3: CSARRSGESYEQYF. CDR3 coding DNA: TGCAGTGCTAGACGGTCAGGGGAGTCCTACGAGCAGTACTTC.

There are many counts of this clonotype. The chain uses TRBV28 and TRBJ2-1, with 8 bases aligning to TRBD2. The V segment lost 5 bases and the J segment 5 bases; nucleotides outside the gene matches: 14. This CDR3 is 17 amino acids long. Germline V gene lookup returns CDR1 MDHEN and CDR2 SYDVKM. DNA for the CDR3: TGTGCCAGCAGTAACCCCCTACCGGGAGGGCCCCACAATGAGCAGTTCTTC. It translates to CASSNPLPGGPHNEQFF.

This clonotype was seen at least ten times. V gene TRBV24-1 combines with J gene TRBJ2-7, with D uncertain. Germline V lookup: CDR1 KGHDR, CDR2 SFDVKD. Trimming left V 0 bases short and J 3 bases short, with 5 bases between. The CDR3 spans 13 residues. The CDR3, as DNA: TGTGCCACCAGTGATTTGATGGGCTACGAGCAGTACTTC. This translates into CATSDLMGYEQYF.

The chain recombines TRBV5-4 with TRBJ2-1; 9 positions match TRBD2. From germline, CDR1 is SGHNT and CDR2 YYREEE (reference sequence). The CDR3 runs to 15 residues. V lost 0 bases and J lost 8; bases outside the gene matches: 6. This CDR3 is CASSLAPIAGDEQFF. Written as DNA, the CDR3 is TGTGCCAGCAGCTTGGCCCCCATAGCGGGAGATGAGCAGTTCTTC.

The table lists this clonotype with many counts. The chain has TRBV14 and TRBJ2-2; D unclear. Germline V gives CDR1 SGHDN, CDR2 FVKESK. The CDR3 runs 15 residues. The V and J ends lost 4 bases and 0 bases respectively, with 9 bases between them. Written as DNA, the CDR3 is TGTGCCAGCAGCCTCCGGGCCGCGAACACCGGGGAGCTGTTTTTT. Translating it yields CASSLRAANTGELFF.

In its sample, this clonotype was seen many times. The J gene is TRBJ1-1, the V gene TRBV5-1; D ambiguous. The CDR3 runs to 14 residues. The V and J ends lost 2 bases and 0 bases respectively, with 8 bases between them. Germline-derived CDR1 and CDR2 are SGHRS and YFSETQ. The CDR3 loop is CASSLASLNTEAFF. The CDR3 DNA reads TGCGCCAGCAGCTTAGCCAGCTTGAACACTGAAGCTTTCTTT.

This clonotype was picked up many times. The chain uses TRBV4-3 and TRBJ2-7; 10 bases fit TRBD2. From germline, CDR1 is LGHNA and CDR2 YSLEER. The CDR3 is 15 residues long. The ends lost 2 bases at V and 6 bases at J; junction bases unmatched: 7. The CDR3 DNA follows: TGCGCCAGCAGCCAAAAACCGGGACTAGCGACCGAGCAGTACTTC. Encoded protein: CASSQKPGLATEQYF.

This clonotype was observed a few times. The gene calls are TRBV28 and TRBJ2-7; 9 bases map to TRBD2. There are 15 residues in the CDR3. Germline V gene data show CDR1 as MDHEN and CDR2 as SYDVKM. Losses at the gene ends were 8 bases for V and 3 bases for J; bases not matched to a gene: 11. CDR3 nucleotide sequence: TGTGCCAGCCATACCGGGACTAGCATAAACTACGAGCAGTACTTC. This gives the protein CASHTGTSINYEQYF.

This clonotype was counted a few times. The rearrangement joins TRBV11-3 to TRBJ2-1, with TRBD2 matching 15 bases. The V and J ends lost 4 bases and 0 bases, in that order; junction bases with no gene match: 13. Germline values: CDR1 SGHNT, CDR2 YENEEA. CDR3 size: 21 residues. CDR3 amino acids: CASSSGTGLAGGRSSYNEQFF. The CDR3, as DNA: TGTGCCAGCAGCTCCGGCACGGGACTAGCGGGAGGAAGGAGCTCCTACAATGAGCAGTTCTTC.

The J gene is TRBJ1-4, the V gene TRBV5-6; maybe TRBD1 (5 bases). CDR1 is SGHDT, CDR2 YYEEEE, per germline. V was pared by 2 bases and J by 7 bases, with 15 bases between. This CDR3 region has 15 residues. This chain's CDR3 is CASSLMGGDSEKLFF. CDR3 nucleotides: TGTGCCAGCAGCTTAATGGGAGGGGATAGTGAAAAACTGTTTTTT.

The chain links TRBV20-1 to TRBJ2-1; D remains unclear. CDR1 and CDR2 from the germline V gene are DFQATT and SNEGSKA (reference sequence). V lost 6 bases to trimming and J lost 4 bases, with 7 bases between them. This CDR3 comprises 11 residues. The CDR3 loop reads CSAHQYNEQFF. DNA for the CDR3: TGCAGTGCCCATCAGTACAATGAGCAGTTCTTC.

As concerns this clonotype: This could be a read error, since a much larger clone is one nucleotide away. The V call is TRBV27, the J call TRBJ2-7; D could derive from TRBD1 or TRBD2 (5 bases each). Germline V gene lookup returns CDR1 MNHEY and CDR2 SMNVEV (reference sequence). CDR3 length: 13 residues. For the CDR3, the DNA is TGTTCCAGCAGTTCAGGGACCATCTACGAGCAGTACTTC. Translated, it gives CSSSSGTIYEQYF.

V gene TRBV14 combines with J gene TRBJ2-7; no definite D call. This CDR3 spans 14 amino acids. The germline gives CDR1 SGHDN, CDR2 FVKESK. V was cut by 5 bases and J by 5 bases, with 16 bases left in between. The CDR3 DNA reads as TGTGCCAGCAGCAGAAGAAGAGGAGACCACGAGCAGTACTTC. It specifies CASSRRRGDHEQYF.

The chain carries TRBV20-1 and TRBJ2-3; 7 bases agree with TRBD2. The CDR3 spans 15 residues. From germline, CDR1 is DFQATT and CDR2 SNEGSKA (reference sequence). J gave up 0 bases and V 5 bases, and 8 bases lay outside the gene matches. CDR3 DNA: TGCAGTGCTGAGAGACTAGCCGGGAGCACAGATACGCAGTATTTT. Translation: CSAERLAGSTDTQYF.

The chain links TRBV11-2 to TRBJ2-1; 10 bases map to TRBD1. There are 16 residues in the CDR3. In germline, CDR1 is SGHAT, CDR2 FQNNGV. The junction had 12 bases not matched to a gene; V was cut back by 5 bases and J by 8 bases. CDR3 bases: TGTGCCAGCAGCACACCGGGACAGGGGATTTTGGATGAGCAGTTCTTC. Translating it yields CASSTPGQGILDEQFF.

This clonotype was seen a few times. The chain recombines TRBV10-3 with TRBJ2-3, with 10 positions matching TRBD2. There are 14 residues in the CDR3. The germline V gene encodes CDR1 ENHRY and CDR2 SYGVKD. The ends lost 5 bases at V and 5 bases at J; junction bases unmatched: 4. CDR3 nucleotide sequence: TGTGCCATCAGTAAGGGACTAGCGTTAGATACGCAGTATTTT. This codes for CAISKGLALDTQYF.

This clonotype was detected a few times. This chain uses TRBV20-1 with TRBJ1-1, with D maybe TRBD1 (6 bases). CDR3 size: 14 residues. Trimming left V 5 bases short and J 2 bases short, with 15 bases between. Germline V gives CDR1 DFQATT, CDR2 SNEGSKA (reference sequence). CDR3 sequence: CSASYPDRNTEAFF. DNA for the CDR3: TGCAGTGCTTCCTACCCGGACAGAAACACTGAAGCTTTCTTT.